One sample yielded the 17 T cell receptor beta chains listed below, sequenced in a study of neurological immune-mediated disorders. TCRdb redid the calling of the 5' RACE reads with MiXCR, one entry per CDR3 protein. The data contain over 60,000 distinct CDR3 sequences, just over 5% of them singletons. Sequencing input: PBMCs. These receptors originate from a woman aged 25-40 years with multiple sclerosis.

In this sample, this clonotype turned up many times. CDR3 in amino acids: CASSPQGYSNSGANVLTF. The CDR3 DNA sequence: TGTGCCAGCTCACCCCAGGGGTATAGTAACTCTGGGGCCAACGTCCTGACTTTC. The rearrangement uses TRBV18 and TRBJ2-6, with D perhaps matching TRBD1 (6 bases). Per the germline V gene, CDR1 is KGHSH and CDR2 is LQKENI. Between the trimmed V and J ends, which lost 3 bases and 0 bases, there was a span of 15 bases. This CDR3 region has 18 residues.

In its sample, this clonotype was seen a few times. The V call is TRBV5-5, the J call TRBJ2-3; TRBD1 or TRBD2 may be the D gene (5 bases each). The germline gives CDR1 SGHKS, CDR2 YYEKEE (reference sequence). The CDR3 totals 12 residues. Trimming pared 4 bases from V and 11 bases from J, leaving 14 bases between. The CDR3 loop is CASSLFGAGQYF. For the CDR3, the DNA is TGTGCCAGCAGCCTCTTCGGGGCAGGGCAGTATTTT.

The chain employs TRBV14 and TRBJ2-3; D is possibly TRBD2 (5 bases). CDR3 length: 14 amino acids. The V gene's germline CDR1 is SGHDN and CDR2 FVKESK. The V gene lost 1 base and the J gene lost 4 bases, with 9 bases spanning the gap. CDR3 sequence reads: CASSQGGRPDTQYF. CDR3 nucleotides: TGTGCCAGCAGCCAAGGAGGGCGTCCAGATACGCAGTATTTT.

This clonotype showed up many times. This chain connects TRBV6-5 to TRBJ2-3, with a tentative D call TRBD1 (6 bases). The V gene's germline CDR1 is MNHEY and CDR2 SVGAGI. The CDR3 runs 17 residues. Trimming left V 6 bases short and J 0 bases short, with 19 bases between. CDR3 sequence reads: CASSNLLGHPSTDTQYF. Here the CDR3 DNA reads TGTGCCAGCAGCAATCTCTTGGGACACCCAAGCACAGATACGCAGTATTTT.

The chain recombines TRBV20-1 with TRBJ1-6; 10 positions match TRBD1. In germline, CDR1 is DFQATT, CDR2 SNEGSKA (reference sequence). The CDR3 covers 16 residues. After removal of 5 bases from V and 8 bases from J, the junction contained 12 bases not matched to a gene. The CDR3 sequence is CSAPGQGGLIDSPLHF. The CDR3 DNA is TGCAGTGCTCCTGGACAGGGGGGTCTCATTGATTCACCCCTCCACTTT.

The rearrangement links TRBV20-1 to TRBJ1-3; D remains ambiguous. Germline CDR1 is DFQATT and CDR2 is SNEGSKA (reference sequence). Deletions cut 5 bases from V and 0 bases from J, with 8 bases between. The CDR3 contains 13 residues. CDR3 residues: CSAQPISGNTIYF. The CDR3 bases are TGCAGTGCTCAACCGATCTCTGGAAACACCATATATTTT.

This clonotype came up many times. The chain combines TRBV20-1 with TRBJ2-2; TRBD1 matches 8 bases. The CDR3 is made up of 16 amino acids. The V gene end was trimmed by 2 bases and the J gene end by 2 bases; junction bases not matched to a gene: 7. The germline CDR1 and CDR2 sequences are DFQATT and SNEGSKA (reference sequence). CDR3 sequence: CSARPGTGLNTGELFF. The CDR3 coding sequence is TGCAGTGCTAGACCCGGGACAGGTCTTAACACCGGGGAGCTGTTTTTT.

The sample holds many counts of this clonotype. This chain uses TRBV6-9 with TRBJ2-4; tentative D call: TRBD2 (6 bases). CDR3 length equals 15 residues. In germline, CDR1 is MNHGY, CDR2 SVAAGI. V lost 6 bases, J lost 1 base, and 13 bases lay in between. In DNA, the CDR3 is TGTGCCAGCAGGAAGCGGGCGGGGGCCAAAAACATTCAGTACTTC. Protein sequence: CASRKRAGAKNIQYF.

This clonotype appeared many times. The chain is built from TRBV5-1 and TRBJ1-2, with D perhaps TRBD1 (5 bases). V shed 0 bases and J shed 2 bases, with 8 bases lying between them. The CDR3 spans 14 residues. CDR1 and CDR2 (germline): SGHRS, YFSETQ. The CDR3: CASSLGRDNYGYTF. The CDR3 DNA follows: TGCGCCAGCAGCTTGGGCAGGGACAACTATGGCTACACCTTC.

This clonotype appeared many times. The rearrangement uses TRBV7-9 and TRBJ1-2; TRBD1 matches at 7 bases. J gave up 4 bases and V 1 base, and 0 bases lay outside the gene matches. Looked up from germline, CDR1 is SEHNR and CDR2 is FQNEAQ (reference sequence). The CDR3 is made up of 13 amino acids. The CDR3 spells CASSLDRGYGYTF. The CDR3 DNA follows: TGTGCCAGCAGCTTAGACAGGGGCTATGGCTACACCTTC.

This clonotype was counted ten times or more. J is TRBJ1-5 and V is TRBV7-2, with D perhaps TRBD1 (5 bases). V was shortened by 5 bases and J by 0 bases, with 11 bases between the two germline ends. Germline lookup yields CDR1 SGHTA and CDR2 FQGNSA. The CDR3 sequence is 15 residues long. The CDR3, as DNA: TGTGCCAGCAGCCCTACGGGGACTAGCAATCAGCCCCAGCATTTT. This encodes CASSPTGTSNQPQHF.

This clonotype was detected many times. The genes are TRBV7-9 and TRBJ2-3; 7 nucleotides line up with TRBD2. This CDR3 has 14 amino acids. Germline V CDR1 and CDR2: SEHNR, FQNEAQ (reference sequence). After removal of 6 bases from V and 1 base from J, the junction contained 4 bases not matched to a gene. For the CDR3, the DNA is TGTGCCAGCAGACCGAGCGGGGGCACAGATACGCAGTATTTT. It encodes CASRPSGGTDTQYF.

This clonotype was seen many times. This rearrangement joins TRBV15 to TRBJ2-2; tentatively, D is TRBD1 or TRBD2 (5 bases each). Trimming shortened V by 4 bases and J by 6 bases, and 15 bases separated the two germline ends. Germline V lookup: CDR1 LNHNV, CDR2 YYDKDF (reference sequence). The CDR3 runs 15 residues. This CDR3 reads CATSTQARGAGELFF. In nucleotides, the CDR3 is TGTGCCACCAGCACTCAGGCAAGAGGGGCCGGGGAGCTGTTTTTT.

This clonotype was seen more than once but under ten times. The rearrangement uses TRBV19 and TRBJ1-2, with 9 bases identical to TRBD1. CDR3 length: 14 residues. V gave up 6 bases and J gave up 4 bases; unmatched junction bases: 6. Per the germline V gene, CDR1 is LNHDA and CDR2 is SQIVND (reference sequence). CDR3 in amino acids: CASRAGTGTYGYTF. The DNA for the CDR3 is TGTGCCAGTAGGGCCGGGACAGGGACCTATGGCTACACCTTC.

This clonotype was detected many times. This chain connects TRBV29-1 to TRBJ1-1, with D uncertain. Trimming stripped 4 bases from V and 0 bases from J, with 9 bases between. Germline-derived CDR1 and CDR2 are SQVTM and ANQGSEA. The CDR3 covers 13 residues. Here the CDR3 DNA reads TGCAGCGTTGCGACGAAAATGAACACTGAAGCTTTCTTT. Protein sequence: CSVATKMNTEAFF.

This clonotype was seen at least ten times. The CDR3 DNA follows: TGTGCCACCAGCAGAGATCCTACAGGTAACGAGCAGTACGTC. Amino acids: CATSRDPTGNEQYV. The chain recombines TRBV15 with TRBJ2-7; TRBD1 might be the D (5 bases). The germline gives CDR1 LNHNV, CDR2 YYDKDF (reference sequence). The CDR3 has 14 amino acids. V was shortened by 0 bases and J by 5 bases, with 11 bases between the two germline ends.

This clonotype was picked up many times. The rearrangement uses TRBV5-1 and TRBJ2-5; D is uncertain. Germline V gives CDR1 SGHRS, CDR2 YFSETQ. The length of the CDR3 is 13 residues. The germline V and J ends were trimmed by 1 base and 1 base, with 5 bases remaining between them. The CDR3 DNA reads TGCGCCAGCAGCTTGCCCAGCCAAGAGACCCAGTACTTC. Encoded protein: CASSLPSQETQYF.